A single sample is the source of the 9 T cell receptor beta chains below, sequenced in a study of response to subunit inactivated influenza vaccine. TCRdb redid the calling of the RT-PCR reads with MiXCR, one entry per CDR3 protein. Seen here are 500,000 to 600,000 distinct CDR3 sequences, 12% observed once, and the top ten hold 10%. Specimen: PBMCs from blood, collected on the day of vaccination. These receptors all stem from a man aged 50 to 59 who received an inactivated influenza vaccine.

In this sample, this clonotype turned up a few times. The J gene is TRBJ2-2, the V gene TRBV20-1; TRBD2 aligns across 8 bases. V gave up 3 bases and J gave up 1 base; unmatched junction bases: 4. The CDR3 runs to 15 residues. In germline, CDR1 is DFQATT, CDR2 SNEGSKA (reference sequence). The CDR3 spells CSASRAGVNTGELFF. The CDR3 DNA sequence: TGCAGTGCTAGCCGAGCGGGGGTGAACACCGGGGAGCTGTTTTTT.

The CDR3 region has the DNA TGTGCCTGGAGATCTGGGGAGACCCAGTACTTC. It codes for CAWRSGETQYF. The rearrangement links TRBV30 to TRBJ2-5; D remains ambiguous. Germline-derived CDR1 and CDR2 are GTSNPN and SVGIG (reference sequence). The V end was cut by 3 bases, the J end by 5 bases, with 7 bases between. The length of the CDR3 is 11 residues.

This clonotype was picked up a small number of times. This sequence joins TRBV20-1 and TRBJ2-1, with 13 bases that match TRBD2. Germline V gives CDR1 DFQATT, CDR2 SNEGSKA (reference sequence). The CDR3 is 16 residues long. Unmatched junction bases numbered 4, after V lost 5 bases and J lost 0 bases. CDR3 bases: TGCAGTGCTCCTGGACTAGCGGGGGTCTCCTACAATGAGCAGTTCTTC. Its protein is CSAPGLAGVSYNEQFF.

This clonotype was counted between two and nine times. This chain links TRBV5-1 with TRBJ2-2; 7 bases are shared with TRBD1. The V gene's germline CDR1 is SGHRS and CDR2 YFSETQ. Trimming cost V 4 bases and J 5 bases; bases outside gene matches: 11. The CDR3 covers 16 residues. The CDR3 loop is CASSRTGTVQTGELFF. CDR3 DNA sequence: TGCGCCAGCAGCAGGACCGGGACAGTTCAGACCGGGGAGCTGTTTTTT.

The chain links TRBV7-2 to TRBJ2-3, with a tentative D call TRBD2 (5 bases). Germline values: CDR1 SGHTA, CDR2 FQGNSA. V gave up 0 bases and J gave up 4 bases, with 17 bases separating them. There are 17 residues in the CDR3. The CDR3 protein is CASSLALSVTLPDTQYF. The CDR3 DNA reads as TGTGCCAGCAGCTTAGCGCTTAGCGTGACCCTCCCAGATACGCAGTATTTT. The full variable domain, rest sourced from reference TRBV7-2 and TRBJ2-3, is GAGVSQSPSNKVTEKGKDVELRCDPISGHTALYWYRQSLGQGLEFLIYFQGNSAPDKSGLPSDRFSAERTGGSVSTLTIQRTQQEDSAVYLCASSLALSVTLPDTQYFGPGTRLTVL.

This clonotype has a handful of counts. The rearrangement joins TRBV12-3 or TRBV12-4 to TRBJ2-1; D gene unclear. Between the trimmed V and J ends, which lost 5 bases and 10 bases, there was a span of 12 bases. The length of the CDR3 is 12 residues. CDR3 nucleotides: TGTGCCAGCAGTGCGCCCCCCGGGGAGCAGTTCTTC. Translation: CASSAPPGEQFF.

This clonotype was picked up a small number of times. The chain employs TRBV24-1 and TRBJ1-2; D unclear. The CDR3 is 14 amino acids. Germline V gives CDR1 KGHDR, CDR2 SFDVKD. Trimming removed 1 base at V and 5 bases at J, with 10 bases between. CDR3 coding DNA: TGTGCCACCAGTGATTTTGGACGGGAATATGGCTACACCTTC. This sequence encodes CATSDFGREYGYTF.

The rearrangement uses TRBV5-1 and TRBJ2-1; a possible D gene is TRBD2 (5 bases). Trimming left V 3 bases short and J 8 bases short, with 12 bases between. The CDR3 is 13 residues long. Per the germline V gene, CDR1 is SGHRS and CDR2 is YFSETQ. The CDR3 DNA sequence: TGCGCCAGCAGCTCACGAGGGAGCGATGAGCAGTTCTTC. It specifies CASSSRGSDEQFF.

This clonotype has ten or more counts. J is TRBJ2-4 and V is TRBV5-6; D is ambiguous. Germline CDR1 SGHDT, CDR2 YYEEEE. Trimming shortened V by 1 base and J by 1 base, and 12 bases separated the two germline ends. CDR3 length: 16 residues. Written as DNA, the CDR3 is TGTGCCAGCAGCTTGACCCGGATGGAGGCCAAAAACATTCAGTACTTC. This encodes CASSLTRMEAKNIQYF.